This T cell receptor beta chain was captured by sequencing in a study of neoadjuvant anti-PD-1 for oral cavity cancer. This table comes from immunoSEQ multiplex PCR, and its TCRdb copy is limited to in-frame clones, with some not included. Of roughly 7,200 clones listed, approximately 50% are singletons. The material sequenced was tumor tissue, taken before nivolumab (anti-PD-1) treatment. This TCR was sampled from a person aged 40 to 85 with oral cavity squamous cell carcinoma.

The CDR3 DNA follows: TGTGCCAGCAGTTCCTGGACAGGAAGCTACAATGAGCAGTTCTTC. The encoded protein is CASSSWTGSYNEQFF. This chain uses TRBV27 with TRBJ2-1; 7 bases are a match to TRBD1. Germline values: CDR1 MNHEY, CDR2 SMNVEV (reference sequence). With V trimmed by 4 bases and J by 3 bases, 6 bases remained unmatched. The CDR3 sequence is 15 residues long.